This T cell receptor beta chain came from a study of CXCR3-negative and CXCR3-positive naive CD8 T cells. The study made its TRB cDNA libraries by 5' RACE, adding UMI labels. TCRdb reprocessed the 5' RACE reads and reports one entry per CDR3 protein, with no DNA. With roughly 89,000 distinct CDR3 sequences in the sample, the ten largest clones hold 0.95% to 1.4%. Germline CDR1 is SGHVS and CDR2 is FNYEAQ. The CDR3 is made up of 18 amino acids. The source is a human donor in good health. Some clones in this sample may be carry-over from other donors' samples. The sample taken for sequencing was naive CXCR3- CD8+ T cells from blood. Subset reported: CD45RO-CCR7+CD27+CD95- naive CD8+ T cells lacking CXCR3 (TNR3-). The rearrangement links TRBV7-6 to TRBJ2-3; without DNA, the TCRdb call of TRBD1 cannot be checked. The CDR3 here is CASSLEQGVLSTTDTQYF.